The 15 T cell receptor beta chains below come from one sample, sequenced in a study of T cell repertoires in cytomegalovirus infection. For these TCRs, the target antigens are not known. TCRdb reanalysed the reads using MiXCR and keeps one entry per CDR3 protein. The repertoire includes 80,000 or so distinct CDR3 sequences, roughly 37% of them detected once, and over 85% sits in the top ten. The sample here was CD8+ T cells from cultured PBMCs, taken from culture after CMV antigen stimulation. The receptors come from a human donor in good health (CMV status not recorded). Some clones in this sample may be carry-over from other donors' samples.

This clonotype was recorded a few times. The J gene is TRBJ1-1, the V gene TRBV12-3 or TRBV12-4, with 7 bases identical to TRBD1. Trimming cost V 3 bases and J 0 bases; bases outside gene matches: 7. The CDR3 contains 16 residues. CDR3 loop: CASSFGTESMNTEAFF. Written as DNA, the CDR3 is TGTGCCAGCAGTTTCGGGACAGAGAGCATGAACACTGAAGCTTTCTTT.

The genes are TRBV11-3 and TRBJ1-5; 9 nucleotides align to TRBD1. Germline V lookup: CDR1 SGHNT, CDR2 YENEEA. Trimming removed 2 bases from V and 7 bases from J; junction bases left unmatched: 6. This CDR3 is built from 15 residues. The CDR3 DNA is TGTGCCAGCAGCTTAACCGGGACAGGGCACCAGCCCCAGCATTTT. It yields the protein CASSLTGTGHQPQHF.

The table lists this clonotype with a few counts. CDR3 DNA: TGTGCCAGCAGCTTAGCAGAAGCTTTCTTT. The encoded protein is CASSLAEAFF. The chain uses TRBV11-2 and TRBJ1-1; D remains ambiguous. Germline V gene sequence: CDR1 SGHAT, CDR2 FQNNGV. The V end lost 1 base, the J end lost 8 bases, and 2 bases lay between the germline ends. This CDR3 has 10 amino acids.

The chain is built from TRBV6-2 or TRBV6-3 and TRBJ2-7; a possible D gene is TRBD1 (6 bases). From germline, CDR1 is MNHEY and CDR2 SVGEGT. This CDR3 region has 14 residues. Trimming cost V 2 bases and J 0 bases, with 8 bases left between them. CDR3: CASSYQGSSYEQYF. In DNA, the CDR3 is TGTGCCAGCAGTTACCAGGGGAGCTCCTACGAGCAGTACTTC.

The chain recombines TRBV6-5 with TRBJ2-5; D is undetermined. Germline V gene lookup returns CDR1 MNHEY and CDR2 SVGAGI. This CDR3 comprises 16 residues. V was shortened by 2 bases and J by 0 bases, with 13 bases between the two germline ends. The CDR3 sequence: CASSYLRDSYQETQYF. The CDR3, as DNA: TGTGCCAGCAGTTACCTCCGAGACTCGTACCAAGAGACCCAGTACTTC.

The V and J genes are TRBV7-6 and TRBJ2-3, with 10 bases lining up with TRBD1. Germline V CDR1 and CDR2: SGHVS, FNYEAQ. The CDR3 runs to 18 residues. The V segment lost 6 bases and the J segment 0 bases; nucleotides outside the gene matches: 12. The CDR3 coding sequence is TGTGCCAGCAGTTGGGACAGGGGCACCTCTTCTAGCACAGATACGCAGTATTTT. Translating it yields CASSWDRGTSSSTDTQYF.

The chain joins TRBV5-6 to TRBJ2-1, with D possibly called TRBD1 or TRBD2 (5 bases each). Germline values: CDR1 SGHDT, CDR2 YYEEEE. CDR3 length equals 13 residues. The V end was cut by 7 bases, the J end by 7 bases, with 15 bases between. CDR3: CASALGTPNEQFF. The CDR3 bases are TGTGCCAGCGCCTTGGGGACGCCAAATGAGCAGTTCTTC.

CDR3 sequence: CASRFDPEQGAKGYTF. The CDR3 DNA reads as TGTGCCAGCAGATTTGACCCGGAGCAGGGGGCGAAGGGCTACACCTTC. The chain is built from TRBV6-6 and TRBJ1-2; TRBD1 agrees at 8 bases. The ends lost 6 bases at V and 8 bases at J; junction bases unmatched: 17. Per germline, CDR1 MNHNY and CDR2 SVGAGI (reference sequence). The CDR3 contains 16 residues.

V usage is TRBV7-2 and J usage is TRBJ2-7; no reliable D call. Trimming stripped 5 bases from V and 1 base from J, with 6 bases between. CDR1 is SGHTA and CDR2 is FQGNSA in the germline V gene. This CDR3 comprises 12 residues. The CDR3 spells CASSHPSYEQYF. The CDR3 nucleotides read TGTGCCAGCAGCCACCCGTCCTACGAGCAGTACTTC.

A few counts support this clonotype. This chain connects TRBV11-2 to TRBJ1-1; 7 bases map to TRBD1. This CDR3 region has 15 residues. V shed 5 bases, J shed 7 bases, and the junction held 13 bases outside the gene matches. Germline V lookup: CDR1 SGHAT, CDR2 FQNNGV. CDR3 sequence (DNA): TGTGCCAGCAGCGTTGGCAGGGGGAAGATCAATGAAGCTTTCTTT. Translated: CASSVGRGKINEAFF.

V gene TRBV20-1 combines with J gene TRBJ1-2; D not certain. The CDR3 consists of 13 residues. Germline CDR1 is DFQATT and CDR2 is SNEGSKA (reference sequence). Trimming removed 0 bases at V and 3 bases at J, with 8 bases between. CDR3 bases: TGCAGTGCTAGAGATAGGCAGGACTATGGCTACACCTTC. This sequence encodes CSARDRQDYGYTF.

The chain couples TRBV7-4 to TRBJ2-5; 9 nucleotides match TRBD2. The CDR3 covers 16 residues. The V gene's germline CDR1 is SGHVT and CDR2 SQSDAQ. Trimming cost V 1 base and J 2 bases; bases outside gene matches: 5. The chain's CDR3 is CASSLVRGGDQETQYF. The CDR3 region has the DNA TGTGCCAGCAGCTTAGTCCGCGGGGGGGATCAAGAGACCCAGTACTTC. Variable domain in full (rest from reference TRBV7-4 and TRBJ2-5): GAGVSQSPRYKVAKRGRDVALRCDSISGHVTLYWYRQTLGQGSEVLTYSQSDAQRDKSGRPSGRFSAERPERSVSTLKIQRTEQGDSAVYLCASSLVRGGDQETQYFGPGTRLLVL.

At least ten counts were recorded for this clonotype. V is TRBV28 and J is TRBJ2-7; 8 bases line up with TRBD1. Trimming removed 8 bases from V and 6 bases from J; junction bases left unmatched: 12. This CDR3 comprises 14 residues. Germline CDR1 MDHEN, CDR2 SYDVKM. The CDR3: CASRGQGAHTEQYF. The DNA of the CDR3 is TGTGCCAGCCGGGGTCAGGGGGCGCATACCGAGCAGTACTTC.

This clonotype was counted only a few times. CDR3 sequence reads: CASSLATGRYNEQFF. The CDR3 DNA is TGTGCCAGCAGCCTTGCCACGGGCCGCTACAATGAGCAGTTCTTC. The chain employs TRBV3-1 and TRBJ2-1; no clear D. This CDR3 contains 15 residues. Trimming pared 4 bases from V and 3 bases from J, leaving 13 bases between. The germline gives CDR1 LGHDT, CDR2 YNNKEL (reference sequence).

The chain combines TRBV7-9 with TRBJ2-7; weak D call: TRBD1 (5 bases). The V end lost 5 bases, the J end lost 2 bases, and 13 bases lay between the germline ends. The germline gives CDR1 SEHNR, CDR2 FQNEAQ (reference sequence). The CDR3 totals 14 residues. The CDR3 protein is CASSRSDKPYEQYF. In DNA, the CDR3 is TGTGCCAGCAGCCGTTCGGACAAACCCTACGAGCAGTACTTC.